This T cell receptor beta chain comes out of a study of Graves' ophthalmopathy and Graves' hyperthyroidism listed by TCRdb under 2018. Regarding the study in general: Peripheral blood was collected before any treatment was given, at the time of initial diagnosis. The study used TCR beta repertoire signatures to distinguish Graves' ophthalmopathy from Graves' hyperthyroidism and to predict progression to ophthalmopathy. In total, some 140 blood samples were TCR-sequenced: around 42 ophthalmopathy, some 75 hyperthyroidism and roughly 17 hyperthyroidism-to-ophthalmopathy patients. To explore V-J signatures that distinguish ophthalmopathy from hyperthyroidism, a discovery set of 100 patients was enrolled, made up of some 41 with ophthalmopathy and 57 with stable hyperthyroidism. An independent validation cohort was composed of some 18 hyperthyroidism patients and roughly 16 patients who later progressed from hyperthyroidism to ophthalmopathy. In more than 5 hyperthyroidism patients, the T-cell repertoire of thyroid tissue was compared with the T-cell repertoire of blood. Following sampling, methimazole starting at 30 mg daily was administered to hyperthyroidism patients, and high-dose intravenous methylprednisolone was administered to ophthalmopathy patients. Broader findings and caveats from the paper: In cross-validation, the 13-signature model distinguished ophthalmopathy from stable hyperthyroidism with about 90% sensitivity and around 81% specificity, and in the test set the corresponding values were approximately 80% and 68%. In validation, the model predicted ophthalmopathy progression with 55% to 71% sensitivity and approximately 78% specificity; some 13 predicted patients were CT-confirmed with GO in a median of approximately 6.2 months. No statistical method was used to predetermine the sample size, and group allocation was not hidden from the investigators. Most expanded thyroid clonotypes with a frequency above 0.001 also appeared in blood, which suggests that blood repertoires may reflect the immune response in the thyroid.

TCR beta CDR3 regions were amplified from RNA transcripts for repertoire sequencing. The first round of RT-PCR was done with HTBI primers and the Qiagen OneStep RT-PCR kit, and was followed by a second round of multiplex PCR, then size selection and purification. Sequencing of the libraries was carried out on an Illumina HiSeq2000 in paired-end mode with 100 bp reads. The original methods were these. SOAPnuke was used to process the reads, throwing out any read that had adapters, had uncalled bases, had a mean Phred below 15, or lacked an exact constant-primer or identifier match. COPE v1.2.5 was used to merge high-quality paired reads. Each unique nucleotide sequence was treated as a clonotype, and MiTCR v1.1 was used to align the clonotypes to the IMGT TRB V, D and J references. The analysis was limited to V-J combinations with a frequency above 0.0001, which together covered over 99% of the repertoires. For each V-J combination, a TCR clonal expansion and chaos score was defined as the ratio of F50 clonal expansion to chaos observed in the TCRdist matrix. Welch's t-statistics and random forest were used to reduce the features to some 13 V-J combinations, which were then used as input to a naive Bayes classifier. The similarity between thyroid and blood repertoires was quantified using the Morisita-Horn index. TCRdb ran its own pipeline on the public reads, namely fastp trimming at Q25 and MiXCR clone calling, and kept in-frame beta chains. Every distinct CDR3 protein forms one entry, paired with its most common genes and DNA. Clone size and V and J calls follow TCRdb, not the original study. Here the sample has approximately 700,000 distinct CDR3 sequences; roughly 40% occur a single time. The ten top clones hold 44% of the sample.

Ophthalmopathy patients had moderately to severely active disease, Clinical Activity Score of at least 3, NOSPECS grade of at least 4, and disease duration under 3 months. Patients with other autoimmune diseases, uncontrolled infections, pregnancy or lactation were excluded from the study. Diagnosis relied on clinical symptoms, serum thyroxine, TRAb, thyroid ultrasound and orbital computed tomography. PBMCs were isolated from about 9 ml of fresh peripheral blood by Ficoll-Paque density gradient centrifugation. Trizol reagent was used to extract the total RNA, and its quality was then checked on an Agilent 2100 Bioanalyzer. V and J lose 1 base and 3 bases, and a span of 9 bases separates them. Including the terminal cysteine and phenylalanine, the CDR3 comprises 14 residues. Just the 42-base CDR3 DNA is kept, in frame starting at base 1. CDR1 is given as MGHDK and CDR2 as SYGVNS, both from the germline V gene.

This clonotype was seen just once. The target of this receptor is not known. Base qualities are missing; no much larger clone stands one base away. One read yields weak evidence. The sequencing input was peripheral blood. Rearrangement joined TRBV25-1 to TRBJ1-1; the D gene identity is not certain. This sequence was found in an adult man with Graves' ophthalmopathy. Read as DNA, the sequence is TGTGCCAGCAGTGAATCTGGCACCGACACTGAAGCTTTCTTT. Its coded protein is CASSESGTDTEAFF.